This record looks at one TCR beta chain sequence and its context. No cognate antigen has been identified for it. Per-nucleotide qualities are absent, and no much larger clonotype sits a single base away. The cohort comprised around 700 healthy bone marrow donors. All cohort members were sampled while nominally healthy, although unrecorded immune exposures were likely present. The donor was CMV seropositive and belonged to the group of 250 to 300 seropositive cohort members. A peripheral blood sample was collected from each donor, and TCR beta sequencing was performed on peripheral blood mononuclear cells. The Qiagen DNeasy Blood Extraction Kit was used to extract genomic DNA from the blood cell samples. V and J are truncated by 0 bases and 1 base respectively, leaving an intervening sequence of 9 bases. CDR1 and CDR2 (LNHNV, YYDKDF) derive from the germline V gene (reference sequence). Reading from cysteine to phenylalanine, the CDR3 counts 15 amino acids. Only the CDR3 portion is preserved as DNA: 45 bases, with reading frame beginning at the first base.

The method was the immunoSEQ multiplex PCR assay. For the multiplex PCR, a mixture combining 60 forward primers for TCR Vbeta segments and 13 reverse primers for TCR Jbeta segments was used. A multiplex PCR assay on genomic DNA amplified the CDR3 region of rearranged TCR beta genes. The amplified TCR beta libraries were sequenced on the Illumina HiSeq System as 87-base-pair reads. On the authors' methods: In a later analysis, tens of millions of unique TCR beta chains were counted across the roughly 610 repertoires, and approximately 11 million of these chains were shared by at least two donors. A nearest-neighbor algorithm error-corrected the raw reads and collapsed the reads into unique sequences, merging closely related sequences to remove PCR and sequencing errors. V, D and J gene segments were assigned by aligning CDR3 sequences to IMGT reference sequences. For a sequence to be retained, at least a six-nucleotide match to both a V gene segment and a J gene segment was required. A rearrangement counted as productive if the CDR3 had no stop codons and remained in frame with V and J, and every other rearrangement counted as non-productive. CDR3 was defined according to IMGT convention as the region running from the second conserved V-encoded cysteine to the conserved J-encoded phenylalanine. In an earlier analysis of more than 550 of the donors, sequences lacking an unambiguous match to a single V gene segment were excluded. An earlier analysis of 550 to 650 of the donors classified V segments as functional when productive rearrangements were above 56.7% and as segregating when the standard deviation between donors was above 5%. A statistical classification framework was developed to diagnose cytomegalovirus status using the catalog of TCR beta chain sequences. In a later analysis, TCR nucleotide sequences were compared against IMGT/GENE-DB human TR gene sequences so that V and J genes could be assigned. Using the TCRdist pipeline, a later analysis assigned CDR3 sequences along with most-parsimonious VDJ recombination scenarios. In a later analysis, each TCR beta chain was defined by its CDR3 amino acid sequence together with its V-gene family, and reads without a unique V-gene family were excluded. In a later analysis, 450 to 600 highly shared, low-generation-probability nucleotide sequences were removed to address suspected cross-contamination and a sequencing artifact. A later analysis calculated a clonal expansion index for each public chain from normalized within-repertoire ranks of inferred template counts. In a later analysis, generation probabilities were computed with a VDJ recombination model fitted to out-of-frame rearrangements, and the resulting probabilities were checked against IGoR. A later analysis scored TCR-TCR, TCR-HLA and TCR-CMV co-occurrence with hypergeometric tests, applying a repertoire-size bias correction to TCR pairs. In a later analysis, false discovery rates were estimated by permuting HLA or CMV assignments 20 times. In a later analysis, co-occurring TCRs were grouped with DBSCAN, and TCRdist sequence similarity was added when clustering was performed within HLA-allele-positive subsets. For co-occurrence clustering, repertoires with fewer than 30,000 or more than 120,000 public chains were excluded, along with five repertoires with anomalous nucleotide sharing. TCRdb provides this immuneACCESS table in a form limited to in-frame rearrangements. Some clones are lacking; in checked studies, under half of them reflect an unresolved V gene, and why the rest are absent is not known. V, J and clone size were drawn from that table, and D and trimming were deduced from the DNA. This sample has about 87,000 clones in its table, and approximately 69% of those were observed once. The ten top clones hold more than 20% of the sample.

The record originates from a study of cytomegalovirus exposure and HLA in healthy donors (dated by TCRdb to 2015 to 2018). Broadly, across the study: An earlier analysis of about 530 of the donors reported 276 Gb of sequence data and some 110 million unique TCR beta sequences obtained from 150 million to 200 million T cells. Among some 410 genotyped donors of the cohort, an average of around 240,000 unique TCR beta nucleotide sequences were sequenced per donor, roughly 18% of them non-productive. A later genetic analysis used genome-wide SNP genotypes for about 60% of the 666 donors, treating that subset as a discovery cohort. Alongside the repertoire data, information on donor age, sex, ethnicity and CMV serostatus was compiled. The genetic ancestry cluster associated with self-reported Caucasian donors included around 76% of the roughly 380 genotyped donors. An earlier analysis of some 600 of the donors applied high-throughput TCR beta sequencing to assess whether each TCR beta V gene segment acted as functional or pseudogenic. The study profiled the T cell repertoires of hundreds of subjects by immunosequencing and related them to cytomegalovirus serostatus. The study combined high-throughput TCR immunosequencing, statistical association of individual TCRs with disease status, and machine learning to predict cytomegalovirus infection status. Typing coverage differed by locus: A, B, C, DRB1 and DQB1 were typed in about 620-630 donors, DQA1 in around 500, DPA1 in some 600, and DPB1 in just under 490. Rather than drawing on any new phenotypic data, the later analysis identified candidate immune exposures from TCR beta sequences and the way those sequences occurred across donors. Several DR-DQ haplotypes were handled as single units for association and clustering because linkage in the cohort was strong. HLA typing covered class I and class II loci at four-digit resolution. Besides the first cohort of about 730 subjects, a separate validation cohort made up of 120 or so different subjects was used. About 300 gigabases of sequencing data and 80 million or so unique TCR sequences were included in an early release covering several hundred HLA-typed donors. All discovery cohort repertoires had been generated using a single sequencing platform. The study was designed to test whether signatures of past pathogen exposure could be identified by cataloging public T cell receptors. To study patterns of TCR occurrence, a later analysis re-analyzed previously published TCR beta repertoires from around 660 donors and added high-resolution HLA genotyping. Study-wide findings and limitations: When HLA alleles, especially DR and DQ, strongly co-occurred, attributing TCR associations to individual alleles was difficult. In this cohort, only TCR beta chains were sequenced, and detectable features were limited by the absence of alpha or paired-chain data. An earlier analysis of 587 of the donors showed that most TCR beta V segments appeared in productive rearrangements either about 90% or about 30% of the time, which broadly matched IMGT annotations. Across donors, most TCR sequences were observed very rarely, whereas some public TCRs were present in many individuals. In a later analysis, most CMV-associated TCR beta chains were found to appear HLA-restricted, with HLA associations seemingly driven largely by CMV exposure. In a later genetic analysis, a missense DCLRE1C variant was associated with V-gene and J-gene trimming of TCR beta chains, and the association was replicated in an independent cohort. Some IMGT-functional V segments, including TRBV6-2 and TRBV6-3, could not be distinguished by the 87-base-pair reads and were therefore excluded. Specific HLA alleles were associated with 16,951 TCR beta sequences at a false discovery rate of 0.05 in a later analysis. Because HLA typing was missing for some donors at each locus, association tests included only the typed subset. In a later analysis, the rate of TCR association differed among HLA loci, with DRB1 alleles having the most associated TCRs and HLA-C alleles having the fewest. In the study, some 160 TCR beta chains were listed as associated with cytomegalovirus. A further reported finding was that TCR beta sequences accurately predicted the HLA-A and HLA-B alleles for most subjects in the first cohort. According to a later analysis, parvovirus B19, influenza, CMV and Epstein-Barr virus appeared linked to several top co-occurrence clusters. The earlier analysis of some 540 of the donors excluded over 15 rarely observed V segments, including chromosome 9 orphons, because counts were too low. Presence/absence analyses assumed roughly uniform sequencing depth across donors, an assumption that may not hold. Three of the identified cytomegalovirus-associated TCR beta chains were confirmed in vitro to be specific for cytomegalovirus antigens. Cytomegalovirus status was reported to be diagnosed by the classifier with high specificity and sensitivity in both the original and validation cohorts. A group of highly shared sequence variants was considered likely to be a technical artifact of the sequencing pipeline. The only immune exposure information available for the cohort was CMV serostatus. Compared with the approximately 670-donor mean, donors in an Asian-associated ancestry cluster had fewer N-insertions in productive TCRs, according to a later genetic analysis. In a later analysis, HLA-associated TCR beta chains were found to be more clonally expanded and to have lower generation probabilities than equally common non-associated chains. The authors suggested that the approach could potentially be generalized to other disease states and immunological phenotypes. Linkage disequilibrium might explain the correlated functional status among segregating V segments, but an unknown experimental factor could not be ruled out.

The chain employs TRBV15 and TRBJ1-1; a weak D assignment points to TRBD1 (5 bases agree). This receptor was obtained from a man aged 30 to 39 in good health and CMV-seropositive. Sequencing was done on a sample of PBMCs. The CDR3 corresponds to CATSREQGENTEAFF. The base sequence is TGTGCCACCAGCAGAGAGCAGGGTGAGAACACTGAAGCTTTCTTT.